The rows below give T cell receptor beta chains drawn from one sample of a study of blood T cell repertoires in COVID-19. Clones were read by immunoSEQ multiplex PCR, and TCRdb kept only the in-frame ones, dropping some. The sample comprises fewer than 450,000 clones, around nine tenths of which are singletons, and roughly 6.6% rests with the top ten. The sequenced sample was peripheral blood. Receptors were obtained from a woman aged 70-85 years with COVID-19, enrolled during active disease. Both conserved end residues are part of each CDR3. Fields, in order: clone size, D gene, V gene, J gene, CDR3 DNA, CDR3 protein. The D gene is left open where the match is weak. Clone size is stated in some rows and not others, as once, few, many or a class when expanded.

size: NA
D: TRBD1
V: TRBV7-2
J: TRBJ1-2
DNA: TGTGCCAGTCCCGGGACAGGGGCGGTTTATGGCTACACCTTC
CDR3: CASPGTGAVYGYTF

size: NA
D: TRBD2
V: TRBV27
J: TRBJ2-7
DNA: TGTGCCAGCAGTTTATCCGCGGGGGGGCCCTACGAGCAGTACTTC
CDR3: CASSLSAGGPYEQYF

size: NA
D: NA
V: TRBV6-5
J: TRBJ2-3
DNA: TGTGCCAGCAGCTACTTAGGGGGGGCCACAGATACGCAGTATTTT
CDR3: CASSYLGGATDTQYF

size: NA
D: TRBD2
V: TRBV7-2
J: TRBJ2-5
DNA: TGTGCCAGCACTTTGGAGACGGGGGGAACCCAGTACTTC
CDR3: CASTLETGGTQYF

size: NA
D: TRBD2
V: TRBV9
J: TRBJ2-3
DNA: TGTGCCAGCGGTATGTCCAGCGGGAACACAGATACGCAGTATTTT
CDR3: CASGMSSGNTDTQYF

size: NA
D: NA
V: TRBV5-4
J: TRBJ2-3
DNA: TGTGCCAGCAGCTCGGTGGGCCCCGTGACAGATACGCAGTATTTT
CDR3: CASSSVGPVTDTQYF

size: NA
D: TRBD1
V: TRBV4-2
J: TRBJ1-2
DNA: TGTGCCAGCAGCCAAGCTACGGGACAGGGAGGCTATGGCTACACCTTC
CDR3: CASSQATGQGGYGYTF

size: NA
D: TRBD1
V: TRBV29-1
J: TRBJ2-3
DNA: TGCAGCGTTGATTGGACAGGGGTTCGCGGTACGCAGTATTTT
CDR3: CSVDWTGVRGTQYF

size: NA
D: NA
V: TRBV18
J: TRBJ2-7
DNA: TGTGCCAGCTCACCCCTCGGACTCAACGAGCAGTACTTC
CDR3: CASSPLGLNEQYF

size: NA
D: NA
V: TRBV6-1
J: TRBJ2-1
DNA: TGTGCCAGCAGTGAACCAGGGGCCCGGAACAATGAGCAGTTCTTC
CDR3: CASSEPGARNNEQFF

size: NA
D: TRBD2
V: TRBV5-1
J: TRBJ2-5
DNA: TGCGCCAGCAACCCGGGACTAGCGGGGGGGCCGGAGACCCAGTACTTC
CDR3: CASNPGLAGGPETQYF

size: NA
D: TRBD1
V: TRBV29-1
J: TRBJ1-5
DNA: TGCAGCGCCGGGACAGGGGAGGGCAATCAGCCCCAGCATTTT
CDR3: CSAGTGEGNQPQHF

size: NA
D: NA
V: TRBV4-2
J: TRBJ1-1
DNA: TGTGCCAGCAGCCAAGTTACAGGGCCGAACACTGAAGCTTTCTTT
CDR3: CASSQVTGPNTEAFF

size: NA
D: NA
V: TRBV18
J: TRBJ2-7
DNA: TGTGCCAGCACCCTATTCCCCGTAGTGACCTACGAGCAGTACTTC
CDR3: CASTLFPVVTYEQYF

size: NA
D: TRBD2
V: TRBV5-6
J: TRBJ2-1
DNA: TGTGCCAGCAGCTTGTTAGCGGGGACTAGAGAGCAGTTCTTC
CDR3: CASSLLAGTREQFF

size: NA
D: TRBD1
V: TRBV19
J: TRBJ1-1
DNA: TGTGCCACCCTGGACAGGGGGGACACTGAAGCTTTCTTT
CDR3: CATLDRGDTEAFF

size: once
D: TRBD1
V: TRBV5-1
J: TRBJ1-2
DNA: TGCGCCAGCAGCCCCACAGGGGGAGAATATGGCTACACCTTC
CDR3: CASSPTGGEYGYTF

size: NA
D: TRBD2
V: TRBV7-2
J: TRBJ2-3
DNA: TGTGCCAGCAGCCAGAGAGACTCTACTAGCGGGGGTGGAGATACGCAGTATTTT
CDR3: CASSQRDSTSGGGDTQYF

size: NA
D: NA
V: TRBV7-9
J: TRBJ1-2
DNA: TGTGCCAGCAGCTTAGGTGCGGGGCGGGGATATGGCTACACCTTC
CDR3: CASSLGAGRGYGYTF

size: NA
D: NA
V: TRBV30
J: TRBJ1-4
DNA: TGTGCCTGGAGAAGGGGGTCGTCTGAAAAACTGTTTTTT
CDR3: CAWRRGSSEKLFF

size: NA
D: NA
V: TRBV30
J: TRBJ1-5
DNA: TGTGCCTGTAACACAGGGTACAATCAGCCCCAGCATTTT
CDR3: CACNTGYNQPQHF

size: NA
D: NA
V: TRBV30
J: TRBJ1-1
DNA: TGTGCCTGGACTACTAACGTAGGGGCTGAAGCTTTCTTT
CDR3: CAWTTNVGAEAFF

size: NA
D: TRBD1
V: TRBV10-3
J: TRBJ1-2
DNA: TGTGCCATCAGTTCCCCGCCGGGACAGGGGGGTTCTTTTGGCTACACCTTC
CDR3: CAISSPPGQGGSFGYTF

size: NA
D: TRBD1
V: TRBV24-1
J: TRBJ1-1
DNA: TGTGCCACCAGTGTCCACAGGGGGCGAAGCACTGAAGCTTTCTTT
CDR3: CATSVHRGRSTEAFF

size: NA
D: TRBD1
V: TRBV5-1
J: TRBJ1-2
DNA: TGCGCCAGCAGCGGGTCCCAGGGGGCCAGTGGCTACACCTTC
CDR3: CASSGSQGASGYTF

size: NA
D: NA
V: TRBV5-5
J: TRBJ2-4
DNA: TGTGCCAGCAGCTTATGGGGGGAAGGAAACATTCAGTACTTC
CDR3: CASSLWGEGNIQYF

size: few
D: NA
V: TRBV2
J: TRBJ1-1
DNA: NA
CDR3: CASILGQGSEAFF

size: NA
D: TRBD2
V: TRBV24-1
J: TRBJ2-1
DNA: TGTGCCACCAGTGATCTAGCGGGGATCGGTGAGCAGTTCTTC
CDR3: CATSDLAGIGEQFF

size: NA
D: NA
V: TRBV5-1
J: TRBJ1-1
DNA: TGCGCCAGCAGCCAGGGCCCCAATATGAACACTGAAGCTTTCTTT
CDR3: CASSQGPNMNTEAFF

size: once
D: TRBD1
V: TRBV27
J: TRBJ1-2
DNA: TGTGCCAGCAGTCGACAGGGGGCGGGTGGCTACACCTTC
CDR3: CASSRQGAGGYTF

size: NA
D: NA
V: TRBV6-1
J: TRBJ1-1
DNA: TGTGCCAGCAGTGATGCCAAGCCGAACACTGAAGCTTTCTTT
CDR3: CASSDAKPNTEAFF

size: once
D: NA
V: TRBV5-1
J: TRBJ1-1
DNA: TGCGCCAGCAGCCACGACGGAGGGAACACTGAAGCTTTCTTT
CDR3: CASSHDGGNTEAFF

size: NA
D: NA
V: TRBV4-1
J: TRBJ2-5
DNA: TGCGCCAGCAGCCAAGTCGTAGTCGAGACCCAGTACTTC
CDR3: CASSQVVVETQYF

size: NA
D: NA
V: TRBV28
J: TRBJ2-1
DNA: TGTGCCAGCAGCCCCGCAGGGGCCAGCTCCTACAATGAGCAGTTCTTC
CDR3: CASSPAGASSYNEQFF

size: once
D: NA
V: TRBV4-1
J: TRBJ1-5
DNA: TGCGCCAGCAGCCAAGATCCAGGCCTTAGCAATCAGCCCCAGCATTTT
CDR3: CASSQDPGLSNQPQHF